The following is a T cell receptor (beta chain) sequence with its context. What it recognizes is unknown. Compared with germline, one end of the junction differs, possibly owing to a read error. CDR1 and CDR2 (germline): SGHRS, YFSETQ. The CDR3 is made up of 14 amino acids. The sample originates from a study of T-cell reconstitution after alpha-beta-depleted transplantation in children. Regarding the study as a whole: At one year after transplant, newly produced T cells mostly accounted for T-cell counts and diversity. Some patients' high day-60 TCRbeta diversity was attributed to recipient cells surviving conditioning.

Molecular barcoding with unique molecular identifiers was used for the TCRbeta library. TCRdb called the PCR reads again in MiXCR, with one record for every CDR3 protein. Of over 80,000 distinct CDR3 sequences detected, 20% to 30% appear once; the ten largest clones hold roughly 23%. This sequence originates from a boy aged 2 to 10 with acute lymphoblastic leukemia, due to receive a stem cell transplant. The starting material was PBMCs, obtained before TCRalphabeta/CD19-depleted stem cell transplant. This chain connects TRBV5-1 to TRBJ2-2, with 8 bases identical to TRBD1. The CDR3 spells CASSLSGGSGELFF. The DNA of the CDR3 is TGTGCCAGCAGCTTGTCAGGGGGCTCCGGGGAGCTGTTTTTT.